These 21 T cell receptor beta chains were sequenced from one sample in a study of cytomegalovirus exposure and HLA in healthy donors. PCR employed 60 Vbeta and 13 Jbeta primers. Clones were sequenced by immunoSEQ multiplex PCR, and TCRdb holds only the in-frame ones, with some missing. Of around 180,000 clones listed, around 84% are singletons. The sequenced sample was PBMCs. These receptor sequences come from a boy younger than 10 in good health and CMV-seronegative.

The CDR3 DNA is TGTGCCAGCAGCTTACGACTGCGTAGGGGAAAGACCCAGTACTTC. This encodes CASSLRLRRGKTQYF. The chain carries TRBV7-8 and TRBJ2-5, with a tentative D call TRBD1 (5 bases). The V gene's germline CDR1 is SGHVS and CDR2 FQNEAQ. CDR3 length: 15 amino acids. Deletions cut 2 bases from V and 6 bases from J, with 16 bases between. Together with reference TRBV7-8 and TRBJ2-5, the CDR3 gives the full variable domain: GAGVSQSPRYKVAKRGQDVALRCDPISGHVSLFWYQQALGQGPEFLTYFQNEAQLDKSGLPSDRFFAERPEGSVSTLKIQRTQQEDSAVYLCASSLRLRRGKTQYFGPGTRLLVL.

The chain links TRBV5-4 to TRBJ2-5; D perhaps matches TRBD2 (6 bases). With 4 bases removed from V and 5 bases from J, the gap between germline ends came to 12 bases. Germline values: CDR1 SGHNT, CDR2 YYREEE (reference sequence). The CDR3 runs 13 residues. The CDR3 bases are TGTGCCAGCAGCCCAAGGAGGGAGGAGACCCAGTACTTC. It encodes CASSPRREETQYF.

Remarks on this clone: This specimen includes other DNA sequences encoding the same CDR3. The genes are TRBV6-4 and TRBJ2-7; D is possibly TRBD1 (6 bases). The CDR3 length is 14 residues. Germline CDR1 reads MRHNA; CDR2 reads SNTAGT. The chain's CDR3 is CASSARGSHYEQYV. The CDR3 DNA reads as TGTGCCAGTAGTGCCAGGGGATCCCACTACGAGCAGTACGTC.

The rearrangement uses TRBV27 and TRBJ2-1; 10 bases are a match to TRBD2. The CDR3 covers 18 residues. CDR1 MNHEY and CDR2 SMNVEV come from the germline V gene (reference sequence). The trim removed 3 bases at V and 5 bases at J, leaving 13 bases unmatched. In DNA form, the CDR3 reads TGTGCCAGCAGTTTCCTAAGCCTGACTAGCGGGCTTAACAATGAGCAGTTCTTC. Translating it yields CASSFLSLTSGLNNEQFF.

The chain is built from TRBV7-6 and TRBJ1-5; D may be TRBD1 (6 bases). The CDR3 consists of 14 residues. The ends were cut back, 5 bases at V and 2 bases at J, with 10 bases in the middle. The germline V gene has CDR1 SGHVS and CDR2 FNYEAQ. DNA of the CDR3: TGTGCCAGCAGCCAGGACAGAGGCAATCAGCCCCAGCATTTT. Protein: CASSQDRGNQPQHF.

This clone was recorded once. V usage is TRBV6-1 and J usage is TRBJ2-3, with TRBD2 matching 7 bases. Germline V lookup: CDR1 MNHNS, CDR2 SASEGT. V lost 2 bases, J lost 3 bases, and 5 bases stayed unmatched. The CDR3 is 15 amino acids. This CDR3 reads CASSELVGGTDTQYF. CDR3 nucleotide sequence: TGTGCCAGCAGTGAATTGGTCGGGGGGACAGATACGCAGTATTTT.

The rearrangement uses TRBV18 and TRBJ1-1, with D possibly TRBD1 on 6 matching bases. CDR1 and CDR2 (germline): KGHSH, LQKENI. Trimming took off 4 bases at V and 1 base at J, with 13 bases between the two ends. The CDR3 extends over 15 amino acids. The CDR3 DNA is TGTGCCAGCTCACTCAGCAGGGGAAAGAACACTGAAGCTTTCTTT. Its translation is CASSLSRGKNTEAFF.

The CDR3 region has the DNA TGTGCCTGGAACACCGGGACTCTCGTCTACGAGCAGTACTTC. Its protein product is CAWNTGTLVYEQYF. This chain links TRBV30 with TRBJ2-7, with a weak D call TRBD2 (6 bases). Germline V gene sequence: CDR1 GTSNPN, CDR2 SVGIG (reference sequence). The CDR3 is made up of 14 amino acids. V was clipped by 4 bases and J by 3 bases, with 16 bases between them. Drawing the rest from reference TRBV30 and TRBJ2-7, the complete variable domain is SQTIHQWPATLVQPVGSPLSLECTVEGTSNPNLYWYRQAAGRGLQLLFYSVGIGQISSEVPQNLSASRPQDRQFILSSKKLLLSDSGFYLCAWNTGTLVYEQYFGPGTRLTVT.

This clone was seen just once. CDR3: CASSPPGQQSSGNTIYF. As DNA, the CDR3 is TGTGCCAGCAGTCCGCCGGGACAGCAGAGCTCTGGAAACACCATATATTTT. The chain couples TRBV28 to TRBJ1-3; 7 nucleotides match TRBD1. The CDR3 covers 17 residues. Germline V gene data show CDR1 as MDHEN and CDR2 as SYDVKM. J was trimmed by 0 bases and V by 5 bases; bases with no gene match: 10. Full variable domain (remainder filled in from reference TRBV28 and TRBJ1-3): DVKVTQSSRYLVKRTGEKVFLECVQDMDHENMFWYRQDPGLGLRLIYFSYDVKMKEKGDIPEGYSVSREKKERFSLILESASTNQTSMYLCASSPPGQQSSGNTIYFGEGSWLTVV.

This clone was seen only a few times. The genes are TRBV4-2 and TRBJ2-1; the D gene is possibly TRBD2 (6 bases). The CDR3 length is 15 residues. Germline V lookup: CDR1 LGHNA, CDR2 YNFKEQ. V was clipped by 0 bases and J by 9 bases, with 15 bases between them. CDR3 loop: CASSQDRTTRGEQFF. The CDR3 DNA sequence: TGTGCCAGCAGCCAAGATAGGACTACGAGGGGTGAGCAGTTCTTC.

The V call is TRBV6-5, the J call TRBJ1-1; TRBD1 matches 9 bases. The germline V gene encodes CDR1 MNHEY and CDR2 SVGAGI. V was clipped by 4 bases and J by 7 bases; unmatched bases: 7. This CDR3 spans 14 amino acids. The chain's CDR3 is CASSSRTGVHEAFF. The CDR3 DNA reads as TGTGCCAGCAGTTCTCGGACAGGGGTACATGAAGCTTTCTTT.

CDR3 residues: CASSPRDRPLYGYTF. The CDR3 region has the DNA TGTGCCAGCAGTCCACGGGACAGGCCCCTCTATGGCTACACCTTC. The J gene is TRBJ1-2, the V gene TRBV28; 8 bases match TRBD1. The CDR3 covers 15 residues. J was trimmed by 4 bases and V by 5 bases; bases with no gene match: 9. Germline CDR1 MDHEN, CDR2 SYDVKM.

The rearrangement uses TRBV7-8 and TRBJ2-5; D is unclear. The J call could be wrong; TRBJ2-7 is a better fit for the DNA end. The length of the CDR3 is 13 residues. Germline CDR1 and CDR2: SGHVS and FQNEAQ. The CDR3 bases are TGTGCCAGCAGCTTAGGAGGCACCTACGAGCAGTACTTC. This encodes CASSLGGTYEQYF.

On this clone: At one end, the junction sequence differs from germline, possibly due to a read error. As DNA, the CDR3 is TGTGCTAGCAGCTTAGAAGGTTCTAGCTCCTACAATGAGCAGTTCTTC. Its protein product is CASSLEGSSSYNEQFF. The J gene is TRBJ2-1, the V gene TRBV7-7, with D hard to call. This CDR3 contains 16 residues. Germline V gene data show CDR1 as SSHAT and CDR2 as FNYEAQ (reference sequence).

The chain carries TRBV11-2 and TRBJ1-5; TRBD1 agrees at 7 bases. Trimming cost V 0 bases and J 4 bases; bases outside gene matches: 0. This CDR3 has 14 residues. Germline-derived CDR1 and CDR2 are SGHAT and FQNNGV. The CDR3 coding sequence is TGTGCCAGCAGCTTAGAACAGGGGAATCAGCCCCAGCATTTT. It encodes CASSLEQGNQPQHF.

This sequence joins TRBV6-5 and TRBJ2-1; 8 bases map to TRBD1. In germline, CDR1 is MNHEY, CDR2 SVGAGI. With 0 bases clipped from V and 3 bases from J, the junction kept 4 bases outside the gene matches. CDR3 length: 16 amino acids. The CDR3 nucleotides read TGTGCCAGCAGTTACTCGACAGGGGACGTCTACAATGAGCAGTTCTTC. This translates into CASSYSTGDVYNEQFF.

This clone was seen a single time. The CDR3 region is CASSPRQGGEKLFF. In DNA, the CDR3 is TGTGCCAGTAGTCCCCGACAGGGGGGTGAAAAACTGTTTTTT. The chain links TRBV19 to TRBJ1-4; 9 nucleotides agree with TRBD1. The CDR3 has 14 residues. Germline CDR1 reads LNHDA; CDR2 reads SQIVND (reference sequence). The V segment lost 5 bases and the J segment 7 bases; nucleotides outside the gene matches: 5.

The chain has TRBV7-9 and TRBJ2-1; maybe TRBD2 (7 bases). The CDR3 totals 16 residues. V was pared by 3 bases and J by 0 bases, with 12 bases between. The germline V gene has CDR1 SEHNR and CDR2 FQNEAQ (reference sequence). The CDR3 sequence: CASSFGGTYSYNEQFF. DNA of the CDR3: TGTGCCAGCAGCTTCGGGGGGACATACTCCTACAATGAGCAGTTCTTC.

The CDR3 nucleotides are TGTGCCAGCAGCTTAGAGACTAGAGGGGATACGCAGTATTTT. Translation: CASSLETRGDTQYF. V is TRBV7-9 and J is TRBJ2-3; maybe TRBD2 (6 bases). This CDR3 has 14 amino acids. Germline values: CDR1 SEHNR, CDR2 FQNEAQ (reference sequence). Trimming took off 1 base at V and 6 bases at J, with 11 bases between the two ends.

This clone was recorded once. The rearrangement links TRBV28 to TRBJ2-3; 10 nucleotides agree with TRBD1. The CDR3 runs 15 residues. Per the germline V gene, CDR1 is MDHEN and CDR2 is SYDVKM. The V segment lost 6 bases and the J segment 5 bases; nucleotides outside the gene matches: 8. CDR3 nucleotides: TGTGCCAGCAGCCAACCGGGACAGGGGTTAGATACGCAGTATTTT. It is translated as CASSQPGQGLDTQYF.

This chain links TRBV27 with TRBJ2-1; 7 positions agree with TRBD2. The CDR3 is 16 residues long. Looked up from germline, CDR1 is MNHEY and CDR2 is SMNVEV (reference sequence). V gave up 0 bases and J gave up 6 bases; unmatched junction bases: 8. The CDR3 sequence: CASSLSPSGMSNEQFF. CDR3 nucleotide sequence: TGTGCCAGCAGTTTATCACCCAGCGGGATGTCCAATGAGCAGTTCTTC.